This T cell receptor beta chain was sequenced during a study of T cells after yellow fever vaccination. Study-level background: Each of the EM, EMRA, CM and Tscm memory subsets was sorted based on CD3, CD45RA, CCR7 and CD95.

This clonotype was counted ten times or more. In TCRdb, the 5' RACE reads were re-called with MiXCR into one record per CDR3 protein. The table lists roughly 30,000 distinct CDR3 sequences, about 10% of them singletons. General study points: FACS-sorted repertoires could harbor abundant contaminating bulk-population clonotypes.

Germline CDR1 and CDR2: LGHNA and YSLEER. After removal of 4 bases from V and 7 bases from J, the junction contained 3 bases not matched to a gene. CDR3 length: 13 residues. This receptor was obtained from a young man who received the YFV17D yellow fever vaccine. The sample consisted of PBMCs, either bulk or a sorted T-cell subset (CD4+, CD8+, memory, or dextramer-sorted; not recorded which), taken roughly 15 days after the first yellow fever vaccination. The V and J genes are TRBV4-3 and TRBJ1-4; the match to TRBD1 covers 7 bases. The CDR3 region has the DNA TGCGCCAGCAGCCGAGACAGGGTTGAAAAACTGTTTTTT. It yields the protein CASSRDRVEKLFF.